This T cell receptor (beta chain) was documented in a study of response to subunit inactivated influenza vaccine. The V gene lost 0 bases and the J gene lost 4 bases, with 13 bases spanning the gap. Germline assignment: CDR1 SGHAT and CDR2 FQNNGV. CDR3 length equals 15 residues. Via MiXCR, TCRdb re-called the RT-PCR reads, giving one row per CDR3 protein. The sample has a few hundred thousand distinct CDR3 sequences, roughly 12% seen once. The sample also formed part of further work on T cells expressing NK-cell markers. From that study: UMIs accompanied the 5'RACE template switching by which TCR beta cDNA was made. Sequencing of TCR beta repertoires drew on sorted CD3+CD56+NKG2C+, CD3+CD56+NKG2C- and CD3+CD56-NKG2C+ T cells. Serological testing identified seven of the eight sequenced donors as HCMV-seropositive and one as seronegative. T cells sorted in several experiments were restricted to alpha-beta TCR T cells by an anti-gamma-delta TCR antibody.

The V call is TRBV11-2, the J call TRBJ2-7; D perhaps matches TRBD1 (6 bases). The TCR comes from a man aged 45-65 years who received an inactivated influenza vaccine. The sample consisted of PBMCs from blood, taken on the day of vaccination. CDR3 nucleotide sequence: TGTGCCAGCAGCTTAGATACCGGGACAACTTACGAGCAGTACTTC. It translates to CASSLDTGTTYEQYF.